The 6 T cell receptor beta chains presented below share a single source sample, sequenced in a study of beta chain features in type 1 diabetes. General observations from the study: A moderate, significant TCRB CDR3 shortening appeared in type 1 diabetes across four CD4+ subsets.

Their antigens are not known. Since all of the isolated RNA was reverse transcribed, expressed TCRB transcripts were what got sequenced. Profiling relied on immunoSEQ multiplex PCR, and the TCRdb table lists in-frame clones only, not all of them. Among under 350,000 clones listed, roughly an eighth were seen once. The specimen was naive CD4+ T cells from blood. Every receptor here comes from a man aged 25-45 years with type 1 diabetes.

J is TRBJ2-3 and V is TRBV18; 9 nucleotides match TRBD2. The CDR3 consists of 16 residues. Losses at the gene ends were 1 base for V and 5 bases for J; bases not matched to a gene: 7. Per germline, CDR1 KGHSH and CDR2 LQKENI. The DNA for the CDR3 is TGTGCCAGCTCACCACGCTTAGCGGGAGAGGGAGATACGCAGTATTTT. Translation gives CASSPRLAGEGDTQYF.

The V and J genes are TRBV7-9 and TRBJ1-1; D may be TRBD1 (6 bases). The CDR3 consists of 15 residues. The germline V gene encodes CDR1 SEHNR and CDR2 FQNEAQ (reference sequence). Trimming took off 5 bases at V and 1 base at J, with 14 bases between the two ends. The CDR3 sequence is CASSRTGRRNTEAFF. DNA of the CDR3: TGTGCCAGCAGCCGTACAGGGAGAAGGAACACTGAAGCTTTCTTT.

This clone was observed a few times. The gene calls are TRBV9 and TRBJ2-3; D call uncertain. Germline V gives CDR1 SGDLS, CDR2 YYNGEE. This CDR3 is 13 amino acids long. The V end lost 0 bases, the J end lost 6 bases, and 8 bases lay between the germline ends. CDR3 region: CASSVDLGDTQYF. DNA of the CDR3: TGTGCCAGCAGCGTAGATCTGGGCGATACGCAGTATTTT.

This clone came up a few times. The rearrangement uses TRBV7-8 and TRBJ2-1; 8 nucleotides agree with TRBD2. The CDR3 has 15 amino acids. V trimming: 2 bases; J trimming: 6 bases; junction bases outside the gene matches: 6. The V gene's germline CDR1 is SGHVS and CDR2 FQNEAQ. CDR3 coding DNA: TGTGCCAGCAGCTTAATTTGGGCGGGGGGCAATGAGCAGTTCTTC. It specifies CASSLIWAGGNEQFF. Full variable domain (outside the CDR3, taken from reference TRBV7-8 and TRBJ2-1): GAGVSQSPRYKVAKRGQDVALRCDPISGHVSLFWYQQALGQGPEFLTYFQNEAQLDKSGLPSDRFFAERPEGSVSTLKIQRTQQEDSAVYLCASSLIWAGGNEQFFGPGTRLTVL.

This clone was counted between two and nine times. V usage is TRBV5-1 and J usage is TRBJ2-5; D might be TRBD2 (5 bases). This CDR3 is built from 14 residues. Trimming cost V 0 bases and J 10 bases, with 16 bases left between them. The germline CDR1 and CDR2 sequences are SGHRS and YFSETQ. In DNA form, the CDR3 reads TGCGCCAGCAGCTTGGAAGAAAAATATGGAGGCCAGTACTTC. The encoded protein is CASSLEEKYGGQYF.

This clone turned up a few times. The CDR3 sequence is CASSSGRAGETQYF. The CDR3 nucleotides read TGTGCCAGCAGTAGCGGGAGGGCCGGGGAGACCCAGTACTTC. The genes are TRBV28 and TRBJ2-5, with 10 bases lining up with TRBD2. The CDR3 is 14 amino acids. V lost 5 bases to trimming and J lost 5 bases; unmatched junction nucleotides: 5. Germline CDR1 and CDR2: MDHEN and SYDVKM.